The 27 T cell receptor beta chains below come from one sample, sequenced in a study of T-cell reconstitution after alpha-beta-depleted transplantation in children. Unique molecular identifiers featured in how the TCRbeta library was prepared. TCRdb independently ran MiXCR on the PCR reads; one entry per CDR3 protein. The profile shows hundreds of thousands of distinct CDR3 sequences, approximately 16% of them singletons. Specimen: PBMCs from the stem cell graft donor, collected from the stem cell graft. These receptors were obtained from a human donor who donated a stem cell graft to a child with acute myeloid leukemia.

This clonotype was picked up a small number of times. The V gene is TRBV12-3 or TRBV12-4, the J gene TRBJ1-5; D is ambiguous. This CDR3 is built from 13 residues. The germline V and J ends were trimmed by 6 bases and 5 bases, with 11 bases remaining between them. CDR3 nucleotides: TGTGCCAGCAGCCCTACCCCCTATCAGCCCCAGCATTTT. This encodes CASSPTPYQPQHF.

In this sample, this clonotype turned up a few times. The rearrangement joins TRBV20-1 to TRBJ1-5; D ambiguous. This CDR3 has 16 residues. Germline CDR1 is DFQATT and CDR2 is SNEGSKA (reference sequence). V lost 3 bases to trimming and J lost 2 bases, with 17 bases between them. CDR3 loop: CSASVSSQNRNQPQHF. CDR3 in DNA: TGCAGTGCTAGCGTGTCGTCCCAGAACCGCAATCAGCCCCAGCATTTT.

This clonotype was recorded many times. The V and J genes are TRBV29-1 and TRBJ2-1; 12 bases line up with TRBD1. CDR1 is SQVTM, CDR2 ANQGSEA, per germline. This CDR3 spans 15 amino acids. V shed 2 bases and J 8 bases; nucleotides not matched to a gene: 7. CDR3 in amino acids: CSVEIRDRGPDEQFF. In nucleotides, the CDR3 is TGCAGCGTTGAAATCCGGGACAGGGGGCCTGATGAGCAGTTCTTC.

The chain recombines TRBV5-6 with TRBJ2-1; D remains ambiguous. The CDR3 runs to 15 residues. Germline assignment: CDR1 SGHDT and CDR2 YYEEEE. Trimming cost V 1 base and J 0 bases, with 8 bases left between them. In DNA form, the CDR3 reads TGTGCCAGCAGCTTGACAGTGACCTCCTACAATGAGCAGTTCTTC. Translation: CASSLTVTSYNEQFF.

This clonotype was detected a few times. The chain uses TRBV24-1 and TRBJ2-5; 7 positions agree with TRBD1. The CDR3 totals 15 residues. Germline V gene data show CDR1 as KGHDR and CDR2 as SFDVKD. V lost 3 bases, J lost 0 bases, and 3 bases stayed unmatched. CDR3 in amino acids: CATSDGTEYQETQYF. CDR3 DNA sequence: TGTGCCACCAGTGATGGGACAGAGTACCAAGAGACCCAGTACTTC.

This clonotype came up a few times. The chain is built from TRBV4-3 and TRBJ2-5, with a tentative D call TRBD2 (5 bases). Trimming took 2 bases from V and 5 from J, leaving 9 bases between them. Germline assignment: CDR1 LGHNA and CDR2 YSLEER. This CDR3 comprises 13 residues. The CDR3 loop reads CASSQRSGETQYF. CDR3 DNA sequence: TGCGCCAGCAGCCAACGTTCGGGGGAGACCCAGTACTTC.

The chain joins TRBV5-5 to TRBJ1-2, with 7 nucleotides matching TRBD1. The V gene's germline CDR1 is SGHKS and CDR2 YYEKEE (reference sequence). This CDR3 has 15 residues. The J segment lost 6 bases and the V segment lost 2 bases, leaving 10 bases of the junction unmatched. The CDR3 nucleotides are TGTGCCAGCAGCTTCTTAACAGGGGAGGGTGATGGCTACACCTTC. Translating it yields CASSFLTGEGDGYTF.

V is TRBV9 and J is TRBJ1-2; the D is unclear. This CDR3 region has 13 residues. Germline CDR1 SGDLS, CDR2 YYNGEE. Trimming took 0 bases from V and 5 from J, leaving 8 bases between them. The CDR3 bases are TGTGCCAGCAGCGTAGCCCCACGTTATGGCTACACCTTC. This translates into CASSVAPRYGYTF.

This clonotype came up a few times. The chain recombines TRBV2 with TRBJ2-1, with a weak D call TRBD2 (5 bases). Germline V CDR1 and CDR2: SNHLY, FYNNEI. Trimming removed 8 bases from V and 0 bases from J, with 11 bases in between. The CDR3 consists of 14 residues. CDR3 protein: CASEGGSSYNEQFF. CDR3 DNA sequence: TGTGCCAGCGAGGGTGGAAGCTCCTACAATGAGCAGTTCTTC.

The V gene is TRBV7-2, the J gene TRBJ2-1; D tentatively reads TRBD1 or TRBD2 (7 bases each). Germline V CDR1 and CDR2: SGHTA, FQGNSA. The CDR3 is 15 residues long. The V gene lost 2 bases and the J gene lost 7 bases, with 15 bases spanning the gap. The CDR3 region is CASSLWGQGGNEQFF. The CDR3 region has the DNA TGTGCCAGCAGCTTATGGGGGCAGGGGGGGAATGAGCAGTTCTTC.

This clonotype was observed many times. The V call is TRBV7-2, the J call TRBJ2-4, with 9 bases identical to TRBD1. Germline loops: CDR1 SGHTA, CDR2 FQGNSA. The V segment lost 2 bases and the J segment 2 bases; nucleotides outside the gene matches: 7. CDR3 size: 17 residues. CDR3 residues: CASSLLTGGITKNIQYF. CDR3 bases: TGTGCCAGCAGCTTACTCACAGGGGGCATTACCAAAAACATTCAGTACTTC. The whole variable domain, remainder taken from reference TRBV7-2 and TRBJ2-4, is GAGVSQSPSNKVTEKGKDVELRCDPISGHTALYWYRQSLGQGLEFLIYFQGNSAPDKSGLPSDRFSAERTGGSVSTLTIQRTQQEDSAVYLCASSLLTGGITKNIQYFGAGTRLSVL.

This clonotype was seen only a few times. V and J are TRBV29-1 and TRBJ1-1; 8 nucleotides line up with TRBD1. Germline V gives CDR1 SQVTM, CDR2 ANQGSEA. This CDR3 comprises 13 residues. The J segment lost 5 bases and the V segment lost 4 bases, leaving 6 bases of the junction unmatched. CDR3 loop: CSVAGGERTEAFF. The CDR3 DNA sequence: TGCAGCGTTGCAGGGGGCGAGAGGACTGAAGCTTTCTTT.

This clonotype has a count of ten or more. The chain is built from TRBV29-1 and TRBJ2-3; possible D gene TRBD1, 6 bases. Germline lookup yields CDR1 SQVTM and CDR2 ANQGSEA. The CDR3 covers 15 residues. With 3 bases removed from V and 0 bases from J, the gap between germline ends came to 13 bases. The DNA for the CDR3 is TGCAGCGTTGAGCCCTCAGGGGCGAGCACAGATACGCAGTATTTT. Residues: CSVEPSGASTDTQYF.

This clonotype was counted at least ten times. The rearrangement links TRBV5-5 to TRBJ2-7; D might be TRBD2 (6 bases). Trimming removed 1 base from V and 6 bases from J, with 14 bases in between. The germline V gene has CDR1 SGHKS and CDR2 YYEKEE (reference sequence). CDR3 length equals 14 residues. In nucleotides, the CDR3 is TGTGCCAGCAGCTTGATGGAGGGGAGCGGCGAGCAGTACGTC. This codes for CASSLMEGSGEQYV.

This clonotype was observed at least ten times. V gene TRBV11-3 combines with J gene TRBJ2-1; D possibly uses TRBD1 or TRBD2 (5 bases each). CDR3 length: 18 residues. V was clipped by 1 base and J by 0 bases, with 16 bases between them. Germline loops: CDR1 SGHNT, CDR2 YENEEA. The CDR3 reads CASSLVSVTRGSYNEQFF. DNA of the CDR3: TGTGCCAGCAGCTTAGTTTCCGTCACTAGGGGCTCCTACAATGAGCAGTTCTTC.

This clonotype was observed a handful of times. V gene TRBV12-3 or TRBV12-4 combines with J gene TRBJ2-3; TRBD2 agrees at 8 bases. J lost 5 bases, V lost 8 bases, and 15 bases had no gene match. The CDR3 runs 16 residues. This chain's CDR3 is CASCSNTGGPVDTQYF. Written as DNA, the CDR3 is TGTGCCAGCTGCTCAAACACGGGGGGGCCGGTAGATACGCAGTATTTT.

The chain has TRBV7-2 and TRBJ2-1; 8 nucleotides align to TRBD1. After removal of 5 bases from V and 0 bases from J, the junction contained 0 bases not matched to a gene. CDR1 is SGHTA and CDR2 is FQGNSA in the germline V gene. This CDR3 contains 14 residues. CDR3 sequence (DNA): TGTGCCAGCAGCGGGACAGGCTCCTACAATGAGCAGTTCTTC. This translates into CASSGTGSYNEQFF.

The rearrangement uses TRBV12-3 or TRBV12-4 and TRBJ2-6, with D possibly called TRBD1 or TRBD2 (5 bases each). V was pared by 6 bases and J by 2 bases, with 11 bases between. This CDR3 region has 15 residues. The CDR3 bases are TGTGCCAGCAGCCGGTGGGGGACTGGGGCCAACGTCCTGACTTTC. This sequence encodes CASSRWGTGANVLTF.

This clonotype was detected only a few times. V usage is TRBV15 and J usage is TRBJ2-7; weak D call: TRBD2 (6 bases). The CDR3 covers 15 residues. Trimming took 5 bases from V and 2 from J, leaving 16 bases between them. CDR1 is LNHNV and CDR2 is YYDKDF in the germline V gene (reference sequence). CDR3 residues: CATSAGRGITYEQYF. DNA of the CDR3: TGTGCCACCAGCGCGGGGCGGGGTATTACCTACGAGCAGTACTTC.

This clonotype was seen at least ten times. This chain uses TRBV7-2 with TRBJ2-5; TRBD1 might be the D (6 bases). The germline CDR1 and CDR2 sequences are SGHTA and FQGNSA. The CDR3 spans 15 residues. V lost 2 bases and J lost 6, with 16 bases in between. CDR3 in DNA: TGTGCCAGCAGCTTATACCCTCAGGGGTCGAAGACCCAGTACTTC. Amino acids: CASSLYPQGSKTQYF.

As concerns this clonotype: This may be a read error: a much more frequent sequence differs by one nucleotide. The V gene is TRBV20-1, the J gene TRBJ1-4; 7 positions agree with TRBD1. CDR3 length: 12 residues. The V gene end was trimmed by 3 bases and the J gene end by 9 bases; junction bases not matched to a gene: 4. Germline CDR1 reads DFQATT; CDR2 reads SNEGSKA (reference sequence). The CDR3 sequence: CSASQGDQKLFF. The CDR3 DNA is TGCAGTGCTAGTCAGGGGGATCAAAAACTGTTTTTT.

This clonotype was detected a few times. This chain joins TRBV10-2 and TRBJ1-5; 8 positions match TRBD1. Germline values: CDR1 WSHSY, CDR2 SAAADI. The V segment lost 5 bases and the J segment 2 bases; nucleotides outside the gene matches: 5. The length of the CDR3 is 15 residues. The CDR3 coding sequence is TGCGCCAGCAGTCCCACGACAGGGGGCAATCAGCCCCAGCATTTT. Translating gives CASSPTTGGNQPQHF.

This chain connects TRBV24-1 to TRBJ2-2; 7 bases are a match to TRBD1. Germline trimming cut 9 bases from V and 1 base from J; bases unmatched to any gene: 4. This CDR3 is 14 amino acids long. Germline-derived CDR1 and CDR2 are KGHDR and SFDVKD. CDR3 nucleotide sequence: TGTGCCACCCTGGGACAGCAGAACACCGGGGAGCTGTTTTTT. It yields the protein CATLGQQNTGELFF.

CDR3 sequence reads: CSVGAILRKETQYF. CDR3 sequence (DNA): TGCAGCGTTGGGGCTATCCTCCGAAAAGAGACCCAGTACTTC. The V call is TRBV29-1, the J call TRBJ2-5; no reliable D call. This CDR3 is built from 14 residues. Trimming removed 4 bases from V and 3 bases from J, with 15 bases in between. CDR1 is SQVTM and CDR2 is ANQGSEA in the germline V gene.

This clonotype was detected a few times. This chain connects TRBV7-9 to TRBJ1-2; D remains ambiguous. This CDR3 region has 14 residues. CDR1 and CDR2 (germline): SEHNR, FQNEAQ (reference sequence). V was clipped by 5 bases and J by 6 bases, with 16 bases between them. This chain's CDR3 is CASSLGVAADGYTF. CDR3 DNA sequence: TGTGCCAGCAGCCTTGGAGTAGCCGCAGATGGCTACACCTTC.

This clonotype was picked up many times. The chain is built from TRBV20-1 and TRBJ1-5; 10 bases fit TRBD1. Germline CDR1 and CDR2: DFQATT and SNEGSKA (reference sequence). CDR3 size: 15 residues. V lost 2 bases and J lost 6; bases outside the gene matches: 7. CDR3 loop: CSARQTGGAGQPQHF. The CDR3 DNA reads TGCAGTGCTAGACAGACAGGGGGCGCGGGTCAGCCCCAGCATTTT.

This clonotype was seen a few times. V usage is TRBV6-1 and J usage is TRBJ1-5; D possibly corresponds to TRBD1 (5 bases). The CDR3 runs to 15 residues. Per germline, CDR1 MNHNS and CDR2 SASEGT. V lost 6 bases and J lost 0, with 12 bases in between. The CDR3 DNA follows: TGTGCCAGCAGGCGACAGAGAACTAGCAATCAGCCCCAGCATTTT. As protein: CASRRQRTSNQPQHF.